The clone carrying this T cell receptor beta chain occurred many times. Its antigen remains unidentified. Germline CDR1 reads SNHLY; CDR2 reads FYNNEI. CDR3 length: 15 residues. V gave up 9 bases and J gave up 3 bases; unmatched junction bases: 7. Exclusion criteria comprised uncontrolled infection, other autoimmune disease, pregnancy or lactation. Used for diagnoses were clinical symptoms, serum thyroxine and TRAb, thyroid ultrasound and orbital computed tomography. This entry belongs to a study of T cells in Graves' hyperthyroidism and ophthalmopathy. Amplification targeted TCR beta CDR3 regions from RNA transcripts. In the first-round RT-PCR of the TCR CDR3, the HTBI primer set was used. Each CDR3 protein gets one entry after TCRdb re-called the multiplex PCR reads with MiXCR. The sample holds approximately 380,000 distinct CDR3 sequences; roughly 13% are singletons and the top ten take 25% to 30%.

Study-wide results and limits: For ophthalmopathy, model prediction preceded onset by a median around six months.

The sample was blood. V usage is TRBV2 and J usage is TRBJ2-1, with 11 bases aligning to TRBD2. The TCR comes from a middle-aged man with Graves' ophthalmopathy. CDR3 sequence (DNA): TGTGCCAGTGTAGCGGGAGGGCCGGTCTACAATGAGCAGTTCTTC. The encoded protein is CASVAGGPVYNEQFF.